What follows are 10 T cell receptor delta chains derived from one specimen sequenced in a study of gamma-delta T cells after stem cell transplantation (dated by TCRdb to between 2015 and 2016). The library was made by RT-PCR. Sequenced using an Illumina MiSeq. TCRdb recomputed clones from the public reads with CATT; identical DNA rows were then combined. The sample table lists approximately 16,000 delta-chain clones, roughly 9.1% of them with a count of one. Clones ranked in the top ten supply approximately 62% of the sample. The specimen was gamma-delta T cells. The receptor set was obtained from a human donor. It is not recorded whose cells these are; they may come from a transplant donor.

In regard to this clone: TCRdb has a much larger clone's protein, which differs at residue 12 from the translation of this DNA, likely because of a read error; what is shown is the protein translated from the DNA. The chain uses TRDV2 and TRDJ3, with TRDD3 matching 9 bases. This CDR3 comprises 19 residues. CDR1 and CDR2 from the germline V gene are GEAIGNYY and EKD. DNA of the CDR3: TGTGCCTGTGACAACCTTACTGGGGGACGCTCCTTGGACACCCGACAGATGTTTTTC. It yields the protein CACDNLTGGRSLDTRQMFF.

As regards this clone: The TCRdb protein comes from a much larger clone and disagrees with this DNA's translation at residue 5, likely due to a read error; the protein given here is derived from the DNA. The rearrangement uses TRDV2 and TRDJ2; 12 nucleotides match TRDD3. The CDR3 is made up of 23 amino acids. Germline-derived CDR1 and CDR2 are GEAIGNYY and EKD. The trim removed 3 bases at V and 2 bases at J, leaving 24 bases unmatched. CDR3: CACDALTPVLGDTPPDLTAQLFF. The CDR3 DNA sequence: TGTGCCTGTGACGCCCTGACACCCGTACTGGGGGATACACCACCGGACTTGACAGCACAACTCTTCTTT.

Concerning this clone itself: TCRdb's entry gives the protein of a much larger clone, which mismatches this DNA's translation at residue 6, likely from a read error; the protein reported here is translated from the DNA. This chain uses TRDV2 with TRDJ1; TRDD3 agrees at 13 bases. The trim removed 0 bases at V and 3 bases at J, leaving 6 bases unmatched. This CDR3 spans 17 amino acids. Germline V gives CDR1 GEAIGNYY, CDR2 EKD. CDR3: CACDTPTGGYVSDKLIF. Written as DNA, the CDR3 is TGTGCCTGTGACACCCCGACTGGGGGATACGTATCCGATAAACTCATCTTT.

This clone is medium-sized in the sample. Mismatch with germline at one junction end may stem from a read error. The identical CDR3 is also encoded by other nucleotide sequences in the sample. V usage is TRDV2 and J usage is TRDJ1, with D maybe TRDD3 (6 bases). The CDR3 sequence is 14 residues long. Per germline, CDR1 GEAIGNYY and CDR2 EKD. CDR3 sequence: CACDTRGETGKLIF. CDR3 in DNA: TGTGCCTGTGACACGCGGGGGGAGACCGGTAAACTCATCTTT.

The table lists this clone with a few counts. The TCRdb protein comes from a much larger clone and disagrees with this DNA's translation at residue 12, likely due to a read error; the protein given here is derived from the DNA. This chain joins TRDV1 and TRDJ1; 7 positions match TRDD3. The V gene end was trimmed by 0 bases and the J gene end by 8 bases; junction bases not matched to a gene: 24. CDR3 length: 20 amino acids. The germline gives CDR1 TSWWSYY, CDR2 QGS. In DNA form, the CDR3 reads TGTGCTCTTGGGGAACTTCCCTTTCCGACCCCGCCACCCTGGGGGGACAAACTCATCTTT. Its translation is CALGELPFPTPPPWGDKLIF.

This chain uses TRDV2 with TRDJ1; tentatively, D is TRDD3 (5 bases). This CDR3 contains 18 residues. V lost 8 bases to trimming and J lost 6 bases, with 33 bases between them. Per the germline V gene, CDR1 is GEAIGNYY and CDR2 is EKD. For the CDR3, the DNA is TGTGCCTATGGCAGAGAGGTGGATAGGCTATCTTACCCCTATAAACTCATCTTT. Its translation is CAYGREVDRLSYPYKLIF.

Comment on this clone: The protein that TCRdb holds for this DNA derives from a much larger clone and differs from the translated DNA at residue 11, which likely indicates a read error; the protein shown here is translated from the DNA. The chain joins TRDV1 to TRDJ1; 9 bases match TRDD3. CDR1 TSWWSYY and CDR2 QGS come from the germline V gene. The CDR3 is 19 residues long. The ends lost 0 bases at V and 5 bases at J; junction bases unmatched: 16. CDR3 in DNA: TGTGCTCTTGGGGAACTAGAGCCCCCCGACGGGGGGATACAGGATAAACTCATCTTT. This sequence encodes CALGELEPPDGGIQDKLIF.

This clone was counted a few times. The TCRdb protein, from a much larger clone, departs from this DNA's translation at residue 3, likely by read error; the protein shown derives from the DNA. The V and J genes are TRDV2 and TRDJ1; D not certain. Germline CDR1 reads GEAIGNYY; CDR2 reads EKD. The CDR3 loop spans 15 amino acids. Here the CDR3 reads CAFDTGGLNTDKLIF. The CDR3 nucleotides are TGTGCCTTTGACACCGGTGGGCTCAACACCGATAAACTCATCTTT.

A word on this clone: TCRdb lists the protein of a much larger clone for this DNA, which differs at residue 17, so this is likely a read error; the protein given here is translated from the DNA itself. V gene TRDV2 combines with J gene TRDJ1, with TRDD3 identical over 10 bases. Germline CDR1 and CDR2: GEAIGNYY and EKD. The CDR3 loop spans 19 amino acids. CDR3 sequence (DNA): TGTGCCTGTGACACCGGTACTACTACTGGGGGATGGTACACCGATAAACCCATCTTT. It encodes CACDTGTTTGGWYTDKPIF.

On this clone: The protein TCRdb lists belongs to a much larger clone and differs from this DNA's translation at residue 14, which points to a read error; the protein shown is made from the DNA. This chain connects TRDV2 to TRDJ1; D is unclear. Germline lookup yields CDR1 GEAIGNYY and CDR2 EKD. The CDR3 extends over 16 amino acids. CDR3 region: CACDTMGLRYTDKHIF. The CDR3 DNA is TGTGCCTGTGACACCATGGGCCTTAGGTACACCGATAAACACATCTTT.